This paragraph covers one T cell receptor beta chain sequence. The assay was immunoSEQ multiplex PCR, and TCRdb's table has in-frame clones only and misses some. The data show roughly 2.2 million clones, 93% seen once. The sample belongs to a study of shared clonotypes between healthy human individuals. The ends were cut back, 3 bases at V and 7 bases at J, with 14 bases in the middle. The CDR3 consists of 14 residues. Per germline, CDR1 SGHAT and CDR2 FQDESV (reference sequence). The V gene is TRBV11-1, the J gene TRBJ2-3; D might be TRBD1 or TRBD2, each matching 6 bases. Sample: naive CD4+ T cells from PBMCs. The subset is: CD45RA+ positively selected. The clonotype comes from a man between 18 and 35 years old in good health. Some clones in this sample may be carry-over from other donors' samples. CDR3 in amino acids: CASSLGGAQYTQYF. DNA for the CDR3: TGTGCCAGCAGCTTGGGGGGCGCACAGTATACGCAGTATTTT.